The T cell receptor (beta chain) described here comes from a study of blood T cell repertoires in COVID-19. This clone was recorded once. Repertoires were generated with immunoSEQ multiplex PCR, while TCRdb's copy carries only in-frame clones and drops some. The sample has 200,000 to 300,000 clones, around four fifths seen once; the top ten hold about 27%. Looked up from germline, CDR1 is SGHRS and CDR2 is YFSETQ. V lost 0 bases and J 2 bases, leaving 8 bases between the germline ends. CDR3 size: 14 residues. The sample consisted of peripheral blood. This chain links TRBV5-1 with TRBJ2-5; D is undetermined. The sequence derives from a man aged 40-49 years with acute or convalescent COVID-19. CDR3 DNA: TGCGCCAGCAGCTTGGTTGGCGGACAAGAGACCCAGTACTTC. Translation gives CASSLVGGQETQYF.